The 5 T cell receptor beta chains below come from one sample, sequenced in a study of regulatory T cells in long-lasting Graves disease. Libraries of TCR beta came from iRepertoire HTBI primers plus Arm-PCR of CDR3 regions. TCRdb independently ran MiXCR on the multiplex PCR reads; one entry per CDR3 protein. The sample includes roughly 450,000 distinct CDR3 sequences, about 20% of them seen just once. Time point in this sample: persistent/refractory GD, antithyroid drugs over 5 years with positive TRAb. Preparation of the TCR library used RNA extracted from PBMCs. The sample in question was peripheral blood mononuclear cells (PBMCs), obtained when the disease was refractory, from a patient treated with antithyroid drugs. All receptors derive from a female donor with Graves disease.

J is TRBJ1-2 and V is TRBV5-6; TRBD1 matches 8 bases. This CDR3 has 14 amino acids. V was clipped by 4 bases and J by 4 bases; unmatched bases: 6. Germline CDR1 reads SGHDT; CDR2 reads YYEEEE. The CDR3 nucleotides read TGTGCCAGCAGCGTGCAGGGGGCTAGCTATGGCTACACCTTC. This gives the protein CASSVQGASYGYTF.

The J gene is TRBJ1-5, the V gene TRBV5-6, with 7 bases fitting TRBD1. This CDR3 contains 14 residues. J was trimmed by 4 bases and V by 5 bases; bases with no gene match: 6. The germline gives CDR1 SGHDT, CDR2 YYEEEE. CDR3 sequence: CASSSTTGNQPQHF. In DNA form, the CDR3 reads TGTGCCAGCAGTTCTACGACAGGGAATCAGCCCCAGCATTTT.

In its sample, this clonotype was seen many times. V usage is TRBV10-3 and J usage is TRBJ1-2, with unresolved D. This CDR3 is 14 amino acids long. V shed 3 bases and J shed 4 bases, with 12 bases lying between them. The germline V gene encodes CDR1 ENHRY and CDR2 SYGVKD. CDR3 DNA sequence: TGTGCCATCAGTGATTCTCCAGGAACCTATGGCTACACCTTC. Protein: CAISDSPGTYGYTF.

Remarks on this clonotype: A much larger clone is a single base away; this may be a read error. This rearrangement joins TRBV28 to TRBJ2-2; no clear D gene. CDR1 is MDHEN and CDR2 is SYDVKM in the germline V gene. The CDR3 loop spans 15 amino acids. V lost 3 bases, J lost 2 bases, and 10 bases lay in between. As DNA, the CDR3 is TGTGCCAGCAGTTTGATGGGCAGAAACACCGGGGAGCTGTTTTTT. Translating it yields CASSLMGRNTGELFF. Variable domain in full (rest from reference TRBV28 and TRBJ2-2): DVKVTQSSRYLVKRTGEKVFLECVQDMDHENMFWYRQDPGLGLRLIYFSYDVKMKEKGDIPEGYSVSREKKERFSLILESASTNQTSMYLCASSLMGRNTGELFFGEGSRLTVL.

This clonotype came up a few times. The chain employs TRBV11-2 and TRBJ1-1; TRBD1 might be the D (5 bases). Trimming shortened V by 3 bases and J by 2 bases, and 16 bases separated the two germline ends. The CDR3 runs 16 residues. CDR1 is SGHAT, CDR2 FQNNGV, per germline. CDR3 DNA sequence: TGTGCCAGCAGCTTCGGACAAAGGGATAGTAACACTGAAGCTTTCTTT. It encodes CASSFGQRDSNTEAFF. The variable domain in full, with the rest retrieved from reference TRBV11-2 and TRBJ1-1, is EAGVAQSPRYKIIEKRQSVAFWCNPISGHATLYWYQQILGQGPKLLIQFQNNGVVDDSQLPKDRFSAERLKGVDSTLKIQPAKLEDSAVYLCASSFGQRDSNTEAFFGQGTRLTVV.